Below are 14 T cell receptor beta chains sequenced from a single sample in a study of control samples from healthy donors and cancer patients. Sequencing used immunoSEQ multiplex PCR; TCRdb keeps in-frame clones, though not all of them. Of roughly 170,000 clones in the sample, about 91% are singletons; the top ten hold around 2%. Sequenced: blood. These receptors were obtained from a woman between 35 and 50 years old in good health.

This clone was seen just once. J is TRBJ1-4 and V is TRBV5-4; D possibly corresponds to TRBD1 (6 bases). CDR3 length: 18 amino acids. V lost 4 bases, J lost 0 bases, and 19 bases lay in between. Germline V lookup: CDR1 SGHNT, CDR2 YYREEE (reference sequence). The CDR3, as DNA: TGTGCCAGCAGCCCTGGGGGGGCACAGAAGGCAACTAATGAAAAACTGTTTTTT. This translates into CASSPGGAQKATNEKLFF.

The chain is built from TRBV5-1 and TRBJ2-7; no clear D. This CDR3 spans 14 amino acids. V was pared by 4 bases and J by 5 bases, with 16 bases between. Looked up from germline, CDR1 is SGHRS and CDR2 is YFSETQ. Here the CDR3 reads CASSPSGWTNEQYF. The CDR3 DNA sequence: TGCGCCAGCAGCCCCTCCGGGTGGACGAACGAGCAGTACTTC.

This chain connects TRBV3-1 (or the pseudogene TRBV3-2) to TRBJ2-1, with TRBD2 identical over 13 bases. CDR3 length: 15 residues. Germline CDR1 and CDR2: LGHDT and YNNKEL (reference sequence). V trimming: 1 base; J trimming: 6 bases; junction bases outside the gene matches: 0. The chain's CDR3 is CASSQGLAGGNEQFF. The CDR3 DNA sequence: TGTGCCAGCAGCCAAGGACTAGCGGGGGGCAATGAGCAGTTCTTC.

The chain uses TRBV15 and TRBJ1-3; D unresolved. The V gene's germline CDR1 is LNHNV and CDR2 YYDKDF (reference sequence). Trimming cost V 4 bases and J 2 bases, with 12 bases left between them. This CDR3 contains 15 residues. In DNA, the CDR3 is TGTGCCACCAGCACTGCAAAGGTCCCTGGAAACACCATATATTTT. It encodes CATSTAKVPGNTIYF.

The CDR3 protein is CASSQDVGSLNSPLHF. The CDR3, as DNA: TGTGCCAGCAGCCAAGATGTTGGCAGCCTTAATTCACCCCTCCACTTT. The chain couples TRBV14 to TRBJ1-6, with D hard to call. The CDR3 spans 16 residues. Germline CDR1 reads SGHDN; CDR2 reads FVKESK. V lost 0 bases to trimming and J lost 6 bases, with 12 bases between them.

V usage is TRBV7-9 and J usage is TRBJ1-2; D is undetermined. This CDR3 comprises 12 residues. CDR1 and CDR2 from the germline V gene are SEHNR and FQNEAQ (reference sequence). V lost 5 bases to trimming and J lost 8 bases, with 12 bases between them. CDR3 in DNA: TGTGCCAGCAGCCCAGAGTTGGGAGGCTACACCTTC. Encoded protein: CASSPELGGYTF.

The chain recombines TRBV27 with TRBJ1-2; 7 nucleotides line up with TRBD1. Germline CDR1 is MNHEY and CDR2 is SMNVEV (reference sequence). The V segment lost 5 bases and the J segment 5 bases; nucleotides outside the gene matches: 5. The CDR3 totals 13 residues. Written as DNA, the CDR3 is TGTGCCAGCAGTCAAGGGGGCGGTTATGGCTACACCTTC. Residues: CASSQGGGYGYTF.

The chain is built from TRBV12-5 and TRBJ1-1; no clear D gene. The V and J ends lost 1 base and 3 bases respectively, with 12 bases between them. CDR3 length equals 15 residues. Germline CDR1 and CDR2: LGHNT and FRNRAP. The CDR3 loop reads CASGLGTLTDTEAFF. The CDR3 DNA reads TGTGCTAGTGGTTTGGGAACGCTAACGGACACTGAAGCTTTCTTT.

V usage is TRBV25-1 and J usage is TRBJ1-1; unclear D gene. This CDR3 is 12 amino acids long. V was pared by 5 bases and J by 4 bases, with 8 bases between. Looked up from germline, CDR1 is MGHDK and CDR2 is SYGVNS. In DNA form, the CDR3 reads TGTGCCAGCAGTTTGAGTTCCACTGAAGCTTTCTTT. Translation: CASSLSSTEAFF.

The chain joins TRBV4-1 to TRBJ2-6; no clear D. The germline CDR1 and CDR2 sequences are MGHRA and YSYEKL. V dropped 8 bases and J dropped 1 base, with 9 bases sitting between them. The CDR3 has 14 residues. The CDR3: CASALSSGANVLTF. CDR3 DNA: TGCGCCAGCGCCTTGAGTTCTGGGGCCAACGTCCTGACTTTC.

This chain links TRBV4-1 with TRBJ2-7; 8 nucleotides line up with TRBD1. V was pared by 1 base and J by 2 bases, with 1 base of the junction left unmatched. The CDR3 sequence is 14 residues long. Germline values: CDR1 MGHRA, CDR2 YSYEKL. Here the CDR3 reads CASSQVQGAYEQYF. The CDR3 nucleotides read TGCGCCAGCAGCCAAGTACAGGGGGCCTACGAGCAGTACTTC.

The chain has TRBV2 and TRBJ1-3; no firm D call. V lost 7 bases and J lost 0, with 7 bases in between. The CDR3 covers 13 residues. CDR1 is SNHLY, CDR2 FYNNEI, per germline. DNA of the CDR3: TGTGCCAGCAAGAGTTACTCTGGAAACACCATATATTTT. Its translation is CASKSYSGNTIYF.

The V call is TRBV2, the J call TRBJ2-2; 13 positions agree with TRBD2. Looked up from germline, CDR1 is SNHLY and CDR2 is FYNNEI. This CDR3 region has 20 residues. V trimming: 6 bases; J trimming: 7 bases; junction bases outside the gene matches: 20. CDR3: CASRGKPGLAGTSKDGELFF. The CDR3 bases are TGTGCCAGCAGGGGGAAACCGGGACTAGCGGGGACCTCCAAGGACGGGGAGCTGTTTTTT.

V usage is TRBV11-2 and J usage is TRBJ2-7, with D possibly matching TRBD1 (5 bases). Germline CDR1 SGHAT, CDR2 FQNNGV. V dropped 4 bases and J dropped 6 bases, with 16 bases sitting between them. This CDR3 is 14 amino acids long. The CDR3 DNA follows: TGTGCCAGCAGCTCGACAAAGGGGCATGGCGAGCAGTACTTC. Translated: CASSSTKGHGEQYF.